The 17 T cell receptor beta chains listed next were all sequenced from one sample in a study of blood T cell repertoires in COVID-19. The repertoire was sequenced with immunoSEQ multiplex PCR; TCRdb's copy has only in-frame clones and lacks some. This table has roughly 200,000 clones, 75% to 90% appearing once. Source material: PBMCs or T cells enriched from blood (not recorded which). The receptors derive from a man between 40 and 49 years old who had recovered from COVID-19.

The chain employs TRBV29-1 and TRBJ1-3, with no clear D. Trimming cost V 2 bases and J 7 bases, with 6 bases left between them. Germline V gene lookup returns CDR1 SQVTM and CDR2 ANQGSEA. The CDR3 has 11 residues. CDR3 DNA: TGCAGCGTTGAACAGAGGAACACCATATATTTT. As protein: CSVEQRNTIYF.

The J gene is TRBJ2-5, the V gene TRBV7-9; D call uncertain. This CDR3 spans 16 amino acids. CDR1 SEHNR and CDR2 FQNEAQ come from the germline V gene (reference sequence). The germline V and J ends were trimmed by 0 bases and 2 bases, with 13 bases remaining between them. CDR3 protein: CASSLAITQMQETQYF. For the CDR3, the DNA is TGTGCCAGCAGCTTAGCGATAACTCAAATGCAAGAGACCCAGTACTTC.

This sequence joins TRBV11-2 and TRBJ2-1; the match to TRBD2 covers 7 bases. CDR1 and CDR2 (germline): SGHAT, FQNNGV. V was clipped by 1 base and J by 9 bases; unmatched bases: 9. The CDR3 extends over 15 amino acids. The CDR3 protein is CASSLGLPGGSEQFF. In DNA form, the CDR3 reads TGTGCCAGCAGCTTAGGGCTTCCGGGGGGAAGTGAGCAGTTCTTC.

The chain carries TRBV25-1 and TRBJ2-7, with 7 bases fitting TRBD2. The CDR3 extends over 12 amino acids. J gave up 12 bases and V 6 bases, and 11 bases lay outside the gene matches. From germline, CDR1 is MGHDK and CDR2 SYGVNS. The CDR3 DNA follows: TGTGCCAGCAGCTACGGGACTACTGCTTCGTACTTC. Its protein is CASSYGTTASYF.

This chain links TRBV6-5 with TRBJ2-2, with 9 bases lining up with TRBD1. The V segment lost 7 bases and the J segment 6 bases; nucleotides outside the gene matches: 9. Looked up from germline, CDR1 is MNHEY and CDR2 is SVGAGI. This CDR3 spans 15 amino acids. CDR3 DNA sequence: TGTGCCAGCAACACCGGGACAGGGTGGGCCGGGGAGCTGTTTTTT. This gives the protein CASNTGTGWAGELFF.

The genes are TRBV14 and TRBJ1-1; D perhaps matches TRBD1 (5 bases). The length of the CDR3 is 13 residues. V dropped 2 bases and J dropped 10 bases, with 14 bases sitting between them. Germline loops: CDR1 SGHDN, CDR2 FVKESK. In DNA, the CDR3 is TGTGCCAGCAGCCAAACTCCAACAACAGGAGCTTTCTTT. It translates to CASSQTPTTGAFF.

Here the CDR3 DNA reads TGTGCCAGCTCACCACAAGGAGGTGGCAATCAGCCCCAGCATTTT. It specifies CASSPQGGGNQPQHF. J is TRBJ1-5 and V is TRBV18; unclear D gene. V lost 1 base to trimming and J lost 2 bases, with 9 bases between them. Germline loops: CDR1 KGHSH, CDR2 LQKENI. CDR3 length: 15 residues.

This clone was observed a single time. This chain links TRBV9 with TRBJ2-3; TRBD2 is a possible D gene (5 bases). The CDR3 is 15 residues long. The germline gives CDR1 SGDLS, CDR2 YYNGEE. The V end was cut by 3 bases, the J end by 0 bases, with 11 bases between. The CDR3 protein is CASSGGGPSTDTQYF. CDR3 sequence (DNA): TGTGCCAGCAGCGGTGGCGGGCCTAGCACAGATACGCAGTATTTT.

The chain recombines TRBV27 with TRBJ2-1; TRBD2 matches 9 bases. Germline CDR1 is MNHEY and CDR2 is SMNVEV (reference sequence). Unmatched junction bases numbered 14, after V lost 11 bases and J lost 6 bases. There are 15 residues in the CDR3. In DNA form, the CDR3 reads TGTGCCGTAGCACGATTAGCGGGAGACCCCAATGAGCAGTTCTTC. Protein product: CAVARLAGDPNEQFF.

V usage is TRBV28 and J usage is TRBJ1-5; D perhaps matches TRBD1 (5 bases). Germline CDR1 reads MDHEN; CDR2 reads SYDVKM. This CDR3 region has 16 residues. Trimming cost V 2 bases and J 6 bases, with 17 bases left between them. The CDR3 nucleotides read TGTGCCAGCAGTTTAATGAGGTCAGGGCCCCGTCAGCCCCAGCATTTT. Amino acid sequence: CASSLMRSGPRQPQHF.

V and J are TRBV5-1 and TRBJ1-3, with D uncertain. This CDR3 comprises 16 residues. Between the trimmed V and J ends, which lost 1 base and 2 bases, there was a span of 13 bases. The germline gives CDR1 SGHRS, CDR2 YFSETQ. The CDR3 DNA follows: TGCGCCAGCAGCTTGAATTCGGGGATGCCTGGAAACACCATATATTTT. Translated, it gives CASSLNSGMPGNTIYF.

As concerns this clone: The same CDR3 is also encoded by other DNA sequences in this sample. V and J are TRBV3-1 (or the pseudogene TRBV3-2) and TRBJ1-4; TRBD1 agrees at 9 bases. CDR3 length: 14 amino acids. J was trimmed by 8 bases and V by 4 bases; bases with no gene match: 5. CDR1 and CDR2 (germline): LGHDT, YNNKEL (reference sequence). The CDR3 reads CASSLQGAREKLFF. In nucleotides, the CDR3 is TGTGCCAGCAGCCTACAGGGGGCGCGCGAAAAACTGTTTTTT.

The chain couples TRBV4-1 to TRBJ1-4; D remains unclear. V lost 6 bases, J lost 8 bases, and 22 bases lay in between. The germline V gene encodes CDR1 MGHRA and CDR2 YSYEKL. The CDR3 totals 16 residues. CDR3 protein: CASRNPPRGRGEKLFF. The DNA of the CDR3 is TGCGCCAGCAGAAACCCCCCGCGAGGCCGAGGAGAAAAACTGTTTTTT.

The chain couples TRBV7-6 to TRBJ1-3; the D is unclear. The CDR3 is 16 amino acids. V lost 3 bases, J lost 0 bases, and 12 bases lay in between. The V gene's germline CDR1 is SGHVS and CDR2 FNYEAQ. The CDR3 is CASSFIPGLSGNTIYF. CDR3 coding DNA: TGTGCCAGCAGCTTCATTCCGGGTCTCTCTGGAAACACCATATATTTT.

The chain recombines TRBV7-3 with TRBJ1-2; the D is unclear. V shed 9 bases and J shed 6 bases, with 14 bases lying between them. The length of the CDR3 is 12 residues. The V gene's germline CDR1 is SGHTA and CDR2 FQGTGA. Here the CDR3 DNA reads TGTGCCAGGGGCGAACTGAAGGATGGCTACACCTTC. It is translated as CARGELKDGYTF.

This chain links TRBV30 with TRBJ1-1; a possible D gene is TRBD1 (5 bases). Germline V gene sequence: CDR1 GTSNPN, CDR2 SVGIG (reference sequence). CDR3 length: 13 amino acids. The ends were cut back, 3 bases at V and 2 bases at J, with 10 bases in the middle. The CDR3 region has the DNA TGTGCCTGGAGGGCGGGACCTAACACTGAAGCTTTCTTT. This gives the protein CAWRAGPNTEAFF.

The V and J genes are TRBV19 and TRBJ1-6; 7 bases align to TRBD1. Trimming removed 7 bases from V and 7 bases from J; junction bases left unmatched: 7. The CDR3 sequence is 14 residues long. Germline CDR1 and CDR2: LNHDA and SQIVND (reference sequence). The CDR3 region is CASNSGTENSPLHF. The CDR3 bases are TGTGCCAGTAATAGCGGGACAGAAAATTCACCCCTCCACTTT.